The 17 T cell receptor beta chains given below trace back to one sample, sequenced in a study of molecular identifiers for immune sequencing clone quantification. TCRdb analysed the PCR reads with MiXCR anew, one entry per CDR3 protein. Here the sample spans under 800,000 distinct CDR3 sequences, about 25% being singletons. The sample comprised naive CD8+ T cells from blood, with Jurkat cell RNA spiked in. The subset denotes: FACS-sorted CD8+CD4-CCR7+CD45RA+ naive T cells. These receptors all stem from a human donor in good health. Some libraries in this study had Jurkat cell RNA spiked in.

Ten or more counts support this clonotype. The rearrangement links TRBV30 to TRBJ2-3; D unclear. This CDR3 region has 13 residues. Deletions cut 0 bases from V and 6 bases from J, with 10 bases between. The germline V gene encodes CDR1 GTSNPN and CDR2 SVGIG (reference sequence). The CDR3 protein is CAWSVITGDTQYF. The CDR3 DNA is TGTGCCTGGAGTGTAATCACTGGGGATACGCAGTATTTT.

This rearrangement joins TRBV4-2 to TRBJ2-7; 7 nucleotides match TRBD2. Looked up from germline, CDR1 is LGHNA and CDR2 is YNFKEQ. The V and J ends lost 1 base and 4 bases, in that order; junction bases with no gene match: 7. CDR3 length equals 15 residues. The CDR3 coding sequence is TGTGCCAGCAGCCAAGGAGGGGACTACCTATACGAGCAGTACTTC. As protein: CASSQGGDYLYEQYF.

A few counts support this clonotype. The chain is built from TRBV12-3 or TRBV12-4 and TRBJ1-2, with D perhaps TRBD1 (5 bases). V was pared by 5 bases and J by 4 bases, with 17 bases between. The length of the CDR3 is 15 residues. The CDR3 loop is CASSLGDLHGYGYTF. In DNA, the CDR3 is TGTGCCAGCAGTCTGGGGGACCTACATGGCTATGGCTACACCTTC.

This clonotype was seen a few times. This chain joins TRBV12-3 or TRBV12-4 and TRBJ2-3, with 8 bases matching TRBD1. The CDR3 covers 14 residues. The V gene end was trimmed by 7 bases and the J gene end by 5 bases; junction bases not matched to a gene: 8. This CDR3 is CASTTGQGLDTQYF. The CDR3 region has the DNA TGTGCCAGCACCACCGGACAGGGTCTAGATACGCAGTATTTT.

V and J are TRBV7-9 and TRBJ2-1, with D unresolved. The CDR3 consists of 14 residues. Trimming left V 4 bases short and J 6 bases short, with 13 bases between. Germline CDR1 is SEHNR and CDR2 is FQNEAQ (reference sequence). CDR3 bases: TGTGCCAGCAGCTCTTCTTATAATATCAATGAGCAGTTCTTC. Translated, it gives CASSSSYNINEQFF.

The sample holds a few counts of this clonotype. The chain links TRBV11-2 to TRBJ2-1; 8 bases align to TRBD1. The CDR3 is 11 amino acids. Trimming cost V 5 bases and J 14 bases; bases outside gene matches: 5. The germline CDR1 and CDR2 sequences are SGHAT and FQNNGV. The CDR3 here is CASSTGGWKFF. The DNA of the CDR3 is TGTGCCAGCAGCACAGGGGGGTGGAAGTTCTTC.

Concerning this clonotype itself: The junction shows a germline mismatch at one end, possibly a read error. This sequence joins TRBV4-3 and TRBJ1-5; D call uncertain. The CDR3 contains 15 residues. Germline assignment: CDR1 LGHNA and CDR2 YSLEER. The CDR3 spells CASRQSGISNPPPHF. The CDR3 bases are TGCGCCAGCCGCCAATCCGGCATTAGCAATCCGCCCCCGCATTTT.

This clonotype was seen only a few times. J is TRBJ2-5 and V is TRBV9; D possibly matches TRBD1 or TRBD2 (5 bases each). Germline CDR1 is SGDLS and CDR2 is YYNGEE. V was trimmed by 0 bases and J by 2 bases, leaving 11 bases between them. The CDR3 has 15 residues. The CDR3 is CASSVGGPVQETQYF. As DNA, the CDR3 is TGTGCCAGCAGCGTAGGGGGACCCGTGCAAGAGACCCAGTACTTC.

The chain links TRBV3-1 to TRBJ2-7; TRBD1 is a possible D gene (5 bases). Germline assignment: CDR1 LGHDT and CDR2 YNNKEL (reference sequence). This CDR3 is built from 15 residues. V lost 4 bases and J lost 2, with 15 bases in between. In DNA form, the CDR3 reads TGTGCCAGCAGCCTCGACGCAGGGATAGCCTACGAGCAGTACTTC. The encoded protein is CASSLDAGIAYEQYF.

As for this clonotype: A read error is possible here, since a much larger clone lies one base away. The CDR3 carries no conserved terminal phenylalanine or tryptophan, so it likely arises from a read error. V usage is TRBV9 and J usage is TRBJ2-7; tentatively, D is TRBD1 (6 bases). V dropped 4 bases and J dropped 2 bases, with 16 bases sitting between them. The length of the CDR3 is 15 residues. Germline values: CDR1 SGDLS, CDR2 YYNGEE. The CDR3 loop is CASSYTGSGTYEQYL. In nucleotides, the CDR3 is TGTGCCAGCAGCTACACAGGGTCCGGGACCTACGAGCAGTACCTC.

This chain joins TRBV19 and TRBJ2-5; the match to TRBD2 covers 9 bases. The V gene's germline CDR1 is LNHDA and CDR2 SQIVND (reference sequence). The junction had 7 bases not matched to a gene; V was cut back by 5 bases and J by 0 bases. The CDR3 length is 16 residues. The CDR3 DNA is TGTGCCAGTAGTGAAAGACTAGCGGCCGACCAAGAGACCCAGTACTTC. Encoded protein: CASSERLAADQETQYF.

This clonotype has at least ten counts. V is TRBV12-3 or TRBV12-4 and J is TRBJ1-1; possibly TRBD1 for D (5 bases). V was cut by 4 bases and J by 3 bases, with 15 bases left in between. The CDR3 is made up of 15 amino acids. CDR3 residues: CASSSGGGLDTEAFF. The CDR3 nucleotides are TGTGCCAGCAGTTCCGGTGGGGGATTGGACACTGAAGCTTTCTTT.

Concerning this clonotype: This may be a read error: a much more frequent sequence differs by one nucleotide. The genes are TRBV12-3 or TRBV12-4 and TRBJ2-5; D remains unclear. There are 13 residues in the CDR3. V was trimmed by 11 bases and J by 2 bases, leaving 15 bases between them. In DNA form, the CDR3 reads TGTGCCGGCTTTGAGGCAGAGCAAGAGACCCAGTACTTC. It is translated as CAGFEAEQETQYF.

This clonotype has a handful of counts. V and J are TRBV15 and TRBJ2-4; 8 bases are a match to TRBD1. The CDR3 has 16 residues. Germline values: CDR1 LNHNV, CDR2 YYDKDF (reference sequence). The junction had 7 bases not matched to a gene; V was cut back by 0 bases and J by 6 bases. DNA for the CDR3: TGTGCCACCAGCAGAGATCCAGGACAGGGAGTAAACATTCAGTACTTC. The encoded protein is CATSRDPGQGVNIQYF.

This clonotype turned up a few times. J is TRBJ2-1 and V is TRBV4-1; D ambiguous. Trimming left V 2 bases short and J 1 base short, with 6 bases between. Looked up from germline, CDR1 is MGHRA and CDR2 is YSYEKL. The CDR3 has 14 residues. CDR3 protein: CASSQSTSYNEQFF. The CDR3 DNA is TGCGCCAGCAGCCAATCGACTTCCTACAATGAGCAGTTCTTC.

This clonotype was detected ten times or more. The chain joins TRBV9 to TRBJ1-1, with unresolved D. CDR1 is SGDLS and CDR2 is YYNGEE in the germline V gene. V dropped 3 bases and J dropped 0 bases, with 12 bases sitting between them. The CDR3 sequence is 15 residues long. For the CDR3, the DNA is TGTGCCAGCAGCGAAGATCCAGTCATGAACACTGAAGCTTTCTTT. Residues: CASSEDPVMNTEAFF.

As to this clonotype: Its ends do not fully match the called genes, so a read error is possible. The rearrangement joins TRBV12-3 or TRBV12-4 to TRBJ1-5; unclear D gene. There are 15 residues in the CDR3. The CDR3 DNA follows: TGTGCCAGCAGTTTGGGTCCGAGGAGCAATCGGCCCCAGCATTTT. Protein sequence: CASSLGPRSNRPQHF.